Below are 6 T cell receptor beta chains sequenced from a single sample in a study of shared clonotypes between healthy human individuals. Assay used: immunoSEQ multiplex PCR; TCRdb lists only in-frame clones, some missing. Among roughly 2.5 million clones listed, more than 90% were seen once. Sequenced input: naive CD4+ T cells sorted from blood. The subset is: CD45RA+ positively selected. Every receptor here comes from a man younger than 35 in good health.

This chain uses TRBV6-1 with TRBJ2-2; either TRBD1 or TRBD2 may fit D (5 bases each). The CDR3 contains 14 residues. CDR1 MNHNS and CDR2 SASEGT come from the germline V gene. Trimming removed 8 bases from V and 7 bases from J, with 17 bases in between. Here the CDR3 reads CASRGEWGSGELFF. CDR3 bases: TGTGCCAGCCGGGGCGAGTGGGGGAGCGGGGAGCTGTTTTTT.

The table lists this clone with a few counts. This chain links TRBV20-1 with TRBJ1-4; D uncertain. The CDR3 is 11 amino acids. Trimming stripped 2 bases from V and 8 bases from J, with 6 bases between. Germline-derived CDR1 and CDR2 are DFQATT and SNEGSKA (reference sequence). The CDR3 bases are TGCAGTGCTAGATGGAGAGAAAAACTGTTTTTT. Translating it yields CSARWREKLFF.

The chain has TRBV30 and TRBJ2-7; 8 bases fit TRBD1. After removal of 7 bases from V and 7 bases from J, the junction contained 12 bases not matched to a gene. The CDR3 has 13 amino acids. Germline V gene sequence: CDR1 GTSNPN, CDR2 SVGIG (reference sequence). The chain's CDR3 is CASGTGVMGEQYF. In DNA, the CDR3 is TGTGCCTCAGGGACAGGAGTAATGGGGGAGCAGTACTTC.

This clone turned up a few times. The chain employs TRBV19 and TRBJ1-1, with D unresolved. The germline V and J ends were trimmed by 6 bases and 5 bases, with 10 bases remaining between them. The germline CDR1 and CDR2 sequences are LNHDA and SQIVND (reference sequence). CDR3 length: 12 amino acids. The CDR3 sequence: CASSRGETEAFF. CDR3 nucleotides: TGTGCCAGTAGCCGCGGGGAGACTGAAGCTTTCTTT.

The chain has TRBV5-6 and TRBJ1-2, with 12 bases aligning to TRBD1. The length of the CDR3 is 17 residues. The germline V gene has CDR1 SGHDT and CDR2 YYEEEE. Trimming took 4 bases from V and 2 from J; bases not matched to a gene: 9. The DNA of the CDR3 is TGTGCCAGCAGCATCGGGACAGGGGGCATCTTGAACTATGGCTACACCTTC. As protein: CASSIGTGGILNYGYTF.

This clone appeared a single time. The chain joins TRBV4-1 to TRBJ2-1; the D is unclear. CDR1 and CDR2 from the germline V gene are MGHRA and YSYEKL. CDR3 length: 13 amino acids. V lost 4 bases and J 10 bases, leaving 14 bases between the germline ends. The CDR3 loop is CASSPPVSEEQFF. In nucleotides, the CDR3 is TGCGCCAGCAGCCCTCCGGTTTCTGAGGAGCAGTTCTTC.